This T cell receptor (beta chain) appears in the sequencing data of a study of blood T cell repertoires in COVID-19. For the study at large: Some COVID-19 samples were acute and others convalescent; all came from the United States, Italy and Spain. From T cells, B-cell-depleted T cells, or PBMCs came the material, which was cDNA or gDNA.

The authors' processing: Counts of nucleated cells, estimated from reference gene primer amplification, were obtained. Produced via immunoSEQ multiplex PCR; TCRdb's table is partial and in-frame only. The V and J calls and clone size come from that table; D and trimming were worked out from the DNA. This sample yields about 200,000 clones, of which roughly 85% are seen a single time; 2.4% belongs to the top ten. CDR1 SGHTA and CDR2 FQGNSA come from the germline V gene. CDR3 size: 15 residues. The V and J ends lost 3 bases and 4 bases, in that order; junction bases with no gene match: 4. Patients of the Seattle cohort, enrolled during active infection, were followed longitudinally.

The origin of this receptor is a woman aged 65 to 85 with COVID-19, enrolled during active disease. The specimen sequenced was peripheral blood. V is TRBV7-2 and J is TRBJ2-1, with 9 bases aligning to TRBD2. The DNA for the CDR3 is TGTGCCAGCAGCTTTAGCGGGGGCCCTTACAATGAGCAGTTCTTC. Translation gives CASSFSGGPYNEQFF.